The 25 T cell receptor beta chains reported below all come from one sample, sequenced in a study of blood T cell repertoires in COVID-19. Profiling relied on immunoSEQ multiplex PCR, and the TCRdb table lists in-frame clones only, not all of them. The sample has roughly 190,000 clones; roughly 76% are singletons. Sequenced input: peripheral blood. The receptors stem from a woman in her forties with COVID-19, enrolled during active disease.

The rearrangement links TRBV2 to TRBJ2-3; 9 positions agree with TRBD2. This CDR3 spans 15 amino acids. V was pared by 7 bases and J by 2 bases, with 7 bases of the junction left unmatched. Germline values: CDR1 SNHLY, CDR2 FYNNEI. Here the CDR3 DNA reads TGTGCCAGCATTAGACTAGCGGTCCACACAGATACGCAGTATTTT. It translates to CASIRLAVHTDTQYF.

The V call is TRBV6-5, the J call TRBJ2-7, with D perhaps TRBD1 (7 bases). Trimming cost V 6 bases and J 5 bases, with 20 bases left between them. Germline V lookup: CDR1 MNHEY, CDR2 SVGAGI. CDR3 length: 15 residues. CDR3 protein: CASRDIPGGIHEQYV. CDR3 DNA: TGTGCCAGCAGGGATATTCCAGGGGGGATCCACGAGCAGTACGTC.

V is TRBV27 and J is TRBJ2-2; D is uncertain. Per germline, CDR1 MNHEY and CDR2 SMNVEV (reference sequence). Trimming removed 0 bases at V and 5 bases at J, with 7 bases between. This CDR3 has 14 residues. The CDR3 coding sequence is TGTGCCAGCAGTTTATCCGCTAGTACCGGGGAGCTGTTTTTT. Its protein is CASSLSASTGELFF.

This clone was counted a single time. The V gene is TRBV3-1 (or the pseudogene TRBV3-2), the J gene TRBJ2-1; tentative D call: TRBD1 (5 bases). V dropped 0 bases and J dropped 7 bases, with 13 bases sitting between them. The CDR3 extends over 15 amino acids. Germline V gene lookup returns CDR1 LGHDT and CDR2 YNNKEL (reference sequence). The DNA of the CDR3 is TGTGCCAGCAGCCAAGAGGGGCTAGTTTGGAATGAGCAGTTCTTC. Amino acids: CASSQEGLVWNEQFF.

The chain joins TRBV7-8 to TRBJ2-2, with D possibly TRBD1 on 6 matching bases. The CDR3 contains 15 residues. Germline loops: CDR1 SGHVS, CDR2 FQNEAQ. V was pared by 5 bases and J by 2 bases, with 12 bases between. The CDR3 bases are TGTGCCAGCAGCCCGGACAGAGTCAACACCGGGGAGCTGTTTTTT. Translating gives CASSPDRVNTGELFF. The full variable domain, completed using reference TRBV7-8 and TRBJ2-2, is GAGVSQSPRYKVAKRGQDVALRCDPISGHVSLFWYQQALGQGPEFLTYFQNEAQLDKSGLPSDRFFAERPEGSVSTLKIQRTQQEDSAVYLCASSPDRVNTGELFFGEGSRLTVL.

This chain joins TRBV6-5 and TRBJ2-1, with a possible D match to TRBD2 (5 bases). The CDR3 contains 13 residues. Germline assignment: CDR1 MNHEY and CDR2 SVGAGI. V lost 10 bases, J lost 2 bases, and 12 bases lay in between. The CDR3 protein is CATKDGTYNEQFF. In DNA, the CDR3 is TGTGCCACCAAAGACGGGACCTACAATGAGCAGTTCTTC.

The sample holds a few counts of this clone. The V call is TRBV19, the J call TRBJ2-2; D uncertain. Germline loops: CDR1 LNHDA, CDR2 SQIVND (reference sequence). Trimming took 1 base from V and 7 from J, leaving 10 bases between them. This CDR3 contains 14 residues. The CDR3 protein is CASSIGAVNGELFF. CDR3 DNA: TGTGCCAGTAGTATAGGGGCAGTTAACGGGGAGCTGTTTTTT.

The CDR3 DNA sequence: TGTGCCAGCAGCTTAGCCAGCGGGAGCTACGAGCAGTACTTC. Its translation is CASSLASGSYEQYF. The chain recombines TRBV7-2 with TRBJ2-7, with 8 bases fitting TRBD2. Germline V gene lookup returns CDR1 SGHTA and CDR2 FQGNSA. This CDR3 is built from 14 residues. V lost 0 bases, J lost 3 bases, and 1 base stayed unmatched.

V gene TRBV7-9 combines with J gene TRBJ2-1; 7 nucleotides agree with TRBD2. The CDR3 covers 18 residues. With V trimmed by 1 base and J by 0 bases, 9 bases remained unmatched. Germline V gene lookup returns CDR1 SEHNR and CDR2 FQNEAQ (reference sequence). CDR3 coding DNA: TGTGCCAGCAGCTTAGGAACCTTGGGCGGGAGCTCCTACAATGAGCAGTTCTTC. It yields the protein CASSLGTLGGSSYNEQFF.

The chain links TRBV4-1 to TRBJ2-5; a weak D match, TRBD1 (5 bases). Trimming cost V 1 base and J 3 bases, with 9 bases left between them. The CDR3 covers 14 residues. CDR1 is MGHRA, CDR2 YSYEKL, per germline. DNA for the CDR3: TGCGCCAGCAGCCAAGCCGGACAAGAAGAGACCCAGTACTTC. Translating it yields CASSQAGQEETQYF.

The V gene is TRBV6-6, the J gene TRBJ2-3; D perhaps matches TRBD2 (6 bases). The germline V gene has CDR1 MNHNY and CDR2 SVGAGI (reference sequence). V dropped 8 bases and J dropped 5 bases, with 17 bases sitting between them. This CDR3 has 14 residues. CDR3 protein: CASHPTGTLDTQYF. CDR3 coding DNA: TGTGCCAGCCACCCTACCGGGACTTTAGATACGCAGTATTTT.

The genes are TRBV18 and TRBJ2-1; TRBD1 agrees at 9 bases. CDR3 length: 14 amino acids. CDR1 and CDR2 (germline): KGHSH, LQKENI. The V gene end was trimmed by 9 bases and the J gene end by 8 bases; junction bases not matched to a gene: 11. CDR3 sequence: CASTLQGAVDEQFF. DNA of the CDR3: TGTGCCAGTACCCTACAGGGGGCTGTTGATGAGCAGTTCTTC.

In its sample, this clone was seen a few times. This chain uses TRBV4-1 with TRBJ1-6; 7 bases agree with TRBD1. The CDR3 runs to 15 residues. CDR1 is MGHRA and CDR2 is YSYEKL in the germline V gene. Trimming cost V 0 bases and J 7 bases; bases outside gene matches: 3. CDR3 nucleotides: TGCGCCAGCAGCCAAGATTCCAGGGGGAATTCACCCCTCCACTTT. Translation: CASSQDSRGNSPLHF.

This chain links TRBV30 with TRBJ2-3, with a tentative D call TRBD2 (5 bases). V shed 4 bases and J shed 0 bases, with 14 bases lying between them. There are 15 residues in the CDR3. Germline assignment: CDR1 GTSNPN and CDR2 SVGIG (reference sequence). The CDR3 bases are TGTGCCTGGACATGGGGAGCCTTTAGCACAGATACGCAGTATTTT. Translated, it gives CAWTWGAFSTDTQYF.

The chain recombines TRBV29-1 with TRBJ2-7, with 11 positions matching TRBD1. This CDR3 spans 13 amino acids. Per germline, CDR1 SQVTM and CDR2 ANQGSEA. Here the CDR3 DNA reads TGCAGAGACTCGGGACAGGGGGGGTTCGAGCAGTACTTC. Translation: CRDSGQGGFEQYF.

V usage is TRBV2 and J usage is TRBJ2-1; D unresolved. This CDR3 region has 13 residues. Trimming took off 1 base at V and 6 bases at J, with 7 bases between the two ends. Germline V gives CDR1 SNHLY, CDR2 FYNNEI. CDR3 loop: CASSEEASNEQFF. The CDR3 DNA reads TGTGCCAGCAGTGAAGAAGCTAGCAATGAGCAGTTCTTC.

This clone was recorded a few times. The chain links TRBV27 to TRBJ1-6, with 9 positions matching TRBD1. The CDR3 consists of 15 residues. After removal of 4 bases from V and 6 bases from J, the junction contained 4 bases not matched to a gene. CDR1 and CDR2 (germline): MNHEY, SMNVEV (reference sequence). The CDR3 loop is CASSSRDRVNSPLHF. In DNA form, the CDR3 reads TGTGCCAGCAGTTCCCGGGACAGGGTTAATTCACCCCTCCACTTT.

This clone was seen more than once but under ten times. J is TRBJ1-1 and V is TRBV27, with a tentative D call TRBD1 (6 bases). Germline V gives CDR1 MNHEY, CDR2 SMNVEV (reference sequence). The CDR3 is 15 amino acids. V lost 0 bases and J 4 bases, leaving 12 bases between the germline ends. As DNA, the CDR3 is TGTGCCAGCAGTTTATCCTGGGGGCGAGGCACTGAAGCTTTCTTT. Translating gives CASSLSWGRGTEAFF.

The rearrangement joins TRBV28 to TRBJ2-3; 9 bases map to TRBD2. Per germline, CDR1 MDHEN and CDR2 SYDVKM. V shed 4 bases and J 0 bases; nucleotides not matched to a gene: 5. The CDR3 runs 16 residues. The CDR3 here is CASSYPSGVSTDTQYF. In nucleotides, the CDR3 is TGTGCCAGCAGTTACCCTAGCGGGGTTAGCACAGATACGCAGTATTTT.

This clone was recorded only once. The chain combines TRBV5-1 with TRBJ2-3, with 9 nucleotides matching TRBD1. CDR1 SGHRS and CDR2 YFSETQ come from the germline V gene. The ends lost 4 bases at V and 4 bases at J; junction bases unmatched: 4. This CDR3 has 14 amino acids. The CDR3 is CASSGTGIPDTQYF. The CDR3 DNA follows: TGCGCCAGCAGCGGGACAGGGATACCAGATACGCAGTATTTT.

The V call is TRBV20-1, the J call TRBJ1-4; D is possibly TRBD1 (5 bases). The V gene's germline CDR1 is DFQATT and CDR2 SNEGSKA (reference sequence). V lost 3 bases and J lost 5, with 10 bases in between. The CDR3 spans 13 residues. CDR3: CSASRDRNEKLFF. CDR3 DNA sequence: TGCAGTGCTAGTCGAGACAGAAATGAAAAACTGTTTTTT.

CDR3 sequence reads: CASSLGQGQPQHF. The DNA of the CDR3 is TGTGCCAGCAGCTTAGGACAGGGCCAGCCCCAGCATTTT. The V call is TRBV7-3, the J call TRBJ1-5; 8 nucleotides match TRBD1. Germline lookup yields CDR1 SGHTA and CDR2 FQGTGA. The CDR3 extends over 13 amino acids. Unmatched junction bases numbered 1, after V lost 2 bases and J lost 7 bases.

CDR3 nucleotide sequence: TGCGCCAGCAGCTTACAGGGGTTGGACACTGAAGCTTTCTTT. It encodes CASSLQGLDTEAFF. The chain recombines TRBV5-1 with TRBJ1-1, with 7 bases aligning to TRBD1. This CDR3 has 14 amino acids. V was clipped by 2 bases and J by 3 bases; unmatched bases: 4. CDR1 is SGHRS, CDR2 YFSETQ, per germline.

The chain combines TRBV4-2 with TRBJ1-1, with a weak D call TRBD1 (5 bases). The CDR3 is 13 residues long. Germline V lookup: CDR1 LGHNA, CDR2 YNFKEQ. V dropped 4 bases and J dropped 5 bases, with 11 bases sitting between them. The CDR3 loop is CASSLPGGTEAFF. The CDR3 DNA follows: TGTGCCAGCAGCCTACCTGGGGGGACTGAAGCTTTCTTT.

V usage is TRBV5-1 and J usage is TRBJ1-2; the match to TRBD1 covers 9 bases. V lost 0 bases to trimming and J lost 2 bases; unmatched junction nucleotides: 5. The CDR3 is made up of 16 amino acids. CDR1 SGHRS and CDR2 YFSETQ come from the germline V gene. DNA of the CDR3: TGCGCCAGCAGCTTGGGGGACAGGGTCCTCAACTATGGCTACACCTTC. It encodes CASSLGDRVLNYGYTF.